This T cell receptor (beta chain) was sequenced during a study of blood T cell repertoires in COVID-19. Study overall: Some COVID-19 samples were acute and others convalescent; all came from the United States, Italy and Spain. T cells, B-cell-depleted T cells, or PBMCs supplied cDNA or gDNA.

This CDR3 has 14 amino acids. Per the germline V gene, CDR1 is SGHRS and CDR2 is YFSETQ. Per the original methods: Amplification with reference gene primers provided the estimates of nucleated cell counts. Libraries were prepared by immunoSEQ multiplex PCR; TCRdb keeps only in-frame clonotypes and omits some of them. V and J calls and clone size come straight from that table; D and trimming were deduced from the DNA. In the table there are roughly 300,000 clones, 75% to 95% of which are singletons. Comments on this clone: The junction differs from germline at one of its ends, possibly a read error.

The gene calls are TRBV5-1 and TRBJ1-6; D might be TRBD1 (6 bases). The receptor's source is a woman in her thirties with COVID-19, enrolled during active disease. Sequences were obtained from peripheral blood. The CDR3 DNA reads TGCGCCAGCAGTTTGGACAGCATGAATTCACCCCTCCACTTT. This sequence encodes CASSLDSMNSPLHF.